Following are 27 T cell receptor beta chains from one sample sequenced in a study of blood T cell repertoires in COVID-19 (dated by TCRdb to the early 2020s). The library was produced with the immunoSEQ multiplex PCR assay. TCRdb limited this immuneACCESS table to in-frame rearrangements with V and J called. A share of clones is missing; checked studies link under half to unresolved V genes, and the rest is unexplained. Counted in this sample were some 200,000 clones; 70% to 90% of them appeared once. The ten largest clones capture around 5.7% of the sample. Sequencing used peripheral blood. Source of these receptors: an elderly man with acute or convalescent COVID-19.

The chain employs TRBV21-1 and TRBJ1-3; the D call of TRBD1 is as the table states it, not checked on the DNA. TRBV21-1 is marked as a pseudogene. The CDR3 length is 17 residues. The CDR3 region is CASSGQRDRQSGNTIYF. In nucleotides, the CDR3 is TGTGCCAGCAGCGGACAACGGGACAGGCAGTCTGGAAACACCATATATTTT.

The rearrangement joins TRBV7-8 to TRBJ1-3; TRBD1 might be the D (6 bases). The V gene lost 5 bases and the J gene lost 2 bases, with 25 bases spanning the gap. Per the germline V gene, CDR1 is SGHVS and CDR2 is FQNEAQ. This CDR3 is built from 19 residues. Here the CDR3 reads CASSARDIGFFGTGNTIYF. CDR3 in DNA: TGTGCCAGCAGCGCCCGGGACATTGGTTTCTTCGGGACTGGAAACACCATATATTTT.

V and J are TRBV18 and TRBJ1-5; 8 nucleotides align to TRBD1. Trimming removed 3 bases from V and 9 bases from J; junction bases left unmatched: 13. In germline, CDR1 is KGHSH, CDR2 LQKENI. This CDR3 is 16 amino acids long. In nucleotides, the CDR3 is TGTGCCAGCTCACCGAGGGACGACAGGGGCAATGGGCCCCAGCATTTT. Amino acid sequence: CASSPRDDRGNGPQHF.

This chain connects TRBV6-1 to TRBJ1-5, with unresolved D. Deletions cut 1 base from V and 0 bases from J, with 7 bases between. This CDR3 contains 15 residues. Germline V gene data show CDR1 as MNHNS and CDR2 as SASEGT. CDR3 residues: CASSEVPVSNQPQHF. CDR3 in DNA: TGTGCCAGCAGTGAAGTGCCGGTTAGCAATCAGCCCCAGCATTTT.

In nucleotides, the CDR3 is TGTGCCAGTAGTAACCGACACACCGGGACTAGCAATGAGCAGTTCTTC. This sequence encodes CASSNRHTGTSNEQFF. This sequence joins TRBV19 and TRBJ2-1, with 8 bases aligning to TRBD2. CDR3 length equals 16 residues. In germline, CDR1 is LNHDA, CDR2 SQIVND (reference sequence). V lost 4 bases and J lost 6; bases outside the gene matches: 11.

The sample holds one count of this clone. The CDR3 sequence: CAWSVTDNSPLHF. The CDR3 DNA sequence: TGTGCCTGGAGTGTGACAGATAATTCACCCCTCCACTTT. V gene TRBV30 combines with J gene TRBJ1-6, with D possibly being TRBD1 (5 bases). Trimming cost V 0 bases and J 5 bases, with 5 bases left between them. This CDR3 region has 13 residues. Germline lookup yields CDR1 GTSNPN and CDR2 SVGIG (reference sequence).

Here the CDR3 reads CASSLGLAGASDTQYF. The CDR3 nucleotides read TGTGCCAGCAGCTTAGGGTTAGCGGGAGCGTCCGATACGCAGTATTTT. The chain combines TRBV7-2 with TRBJ2-3, with 9 bases fitting TRBD2. The CDR3 totals 16 residues. V dropped 1 base and J dropped 6; count of bases not matched to a gene: 8. CDR1 and CDR2 from the germline V gene are SGHTA and FQGNSA.

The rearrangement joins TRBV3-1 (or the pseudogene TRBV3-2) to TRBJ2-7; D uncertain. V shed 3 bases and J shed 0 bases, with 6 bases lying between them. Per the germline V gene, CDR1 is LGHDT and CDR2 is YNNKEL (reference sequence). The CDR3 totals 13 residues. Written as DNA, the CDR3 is TGTGCCAGCAGCCACGCTAGCTCCTACGAGCAGTACTTC. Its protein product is CASSHASSYEQYF.

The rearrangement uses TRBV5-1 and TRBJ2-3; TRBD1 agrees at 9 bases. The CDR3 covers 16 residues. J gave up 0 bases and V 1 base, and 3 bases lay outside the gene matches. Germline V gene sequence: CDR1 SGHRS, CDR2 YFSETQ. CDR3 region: CASSLRTGVSTDTQYF. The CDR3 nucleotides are TGCGCCAGCAGCTTGAGGACAGGGGTTAGCACAGATACGCAGTATTTT.

The CDR3 spells CASSPGTFSFYEQYF. In nucleotides, the CDR3 is TGTGCCAGTAGTCCTGGGACTTTTTCGTTTTACGAGCAGTACTTC. The rearrangement links TRBV19 to TRBJ2-7; tentative D call: TRBD2 (6 bases). The length of the CDR3 is 15 residues. Trimming left V 5 bases short and J 4 bases short, with 18 bases between. CDR1 and CDR2 from the germline V gene are LNHDA and SQIVND (reference sequence).

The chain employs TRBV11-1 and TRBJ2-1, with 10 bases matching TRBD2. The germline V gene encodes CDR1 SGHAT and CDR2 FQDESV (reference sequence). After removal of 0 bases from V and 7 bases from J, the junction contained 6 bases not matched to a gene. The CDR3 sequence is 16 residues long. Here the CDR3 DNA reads TGTGCCAGCAGCTTAGCGGATCCGGGACTAGCGAATGAGCAGTTCTTC. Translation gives CASSLADPGLANEQFF. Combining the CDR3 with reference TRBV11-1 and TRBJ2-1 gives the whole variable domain EAEVAQSPRYKITEKSQAVAFWCDPISGHATLYWYRQILGQGPELLVQFQDESVVDDSQLPKDRFSAERLKGVDSTLKIQPAELGDSAMYLCASSLADPGLANEQFFGPGTRLTVL.

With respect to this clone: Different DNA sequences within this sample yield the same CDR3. In nucleotides, the CDR3 is TGTGCCAGCAGCTTAGGGGGGCCTTCCTACAATGAGCAGTTCTTC. Translated, it gives CASSLGGPSYNEQFF. The V and J genes are TRBV7-2 and TRBJ2-1; maybe TRBD1 (6 bases). Trimming pared 1 base from V and 1 base from J, leaving 8 bases between. The germline CDR1 and CDR2 sequences are SGHTA and FQGNSA. This CDR3 is 15 amino acids long.

CDR3 nucleotide sequence: TGTGCCAGCAGCGCCTTCGGAGACAGGTTGTATAATTCACCCCTCCACTTT. Its protein product is CASSAFGDRLYNSPLHF. The chain is built from TRBV9 and TRBJ1-6; possibly TRBD1 for D (6 bases). The CDR3 spans 17 residues. The germline V gene has CDR1 SGDLS and CDR2 YYNGEE. The V end lost 3 bases, the J end lost 4 bases, and 17 bases lay between the germline ends.

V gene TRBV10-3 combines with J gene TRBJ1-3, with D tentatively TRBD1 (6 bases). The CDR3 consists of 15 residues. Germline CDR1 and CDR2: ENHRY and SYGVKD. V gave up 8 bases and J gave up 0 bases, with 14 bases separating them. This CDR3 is CAIGGGPNSGNTIYF. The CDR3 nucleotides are TGTGCCATCGGGGGCGGACCGAACTCTGGAAACACCATATATTTT.

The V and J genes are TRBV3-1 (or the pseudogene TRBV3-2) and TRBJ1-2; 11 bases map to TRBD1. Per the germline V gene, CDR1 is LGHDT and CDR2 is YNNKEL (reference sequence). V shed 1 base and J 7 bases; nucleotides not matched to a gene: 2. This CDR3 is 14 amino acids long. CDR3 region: CASSQGTGGLGYTF. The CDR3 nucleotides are TGTGCCAGCAGCCAAGGGACAGGGGGCCTTGGCTACACCTTC.

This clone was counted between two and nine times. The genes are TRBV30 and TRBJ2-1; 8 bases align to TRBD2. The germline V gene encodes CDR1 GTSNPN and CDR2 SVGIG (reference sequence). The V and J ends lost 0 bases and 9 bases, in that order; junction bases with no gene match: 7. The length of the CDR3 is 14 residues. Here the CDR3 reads CAWSVREGTFEQFF. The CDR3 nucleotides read TGTGCCTGGAGTGTTCGGGAGGGTACGTTTGAGCAGTTCTTC.

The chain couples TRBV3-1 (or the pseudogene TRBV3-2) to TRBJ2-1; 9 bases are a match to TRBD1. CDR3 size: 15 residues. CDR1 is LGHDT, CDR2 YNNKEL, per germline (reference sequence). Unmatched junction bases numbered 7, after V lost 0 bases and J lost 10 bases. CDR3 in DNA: TGTGCCAGCAGCCAAGATGGAACAGGGGGCAGGGAGCAGTTCTTC. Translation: CASSQDGTGGREQFF.

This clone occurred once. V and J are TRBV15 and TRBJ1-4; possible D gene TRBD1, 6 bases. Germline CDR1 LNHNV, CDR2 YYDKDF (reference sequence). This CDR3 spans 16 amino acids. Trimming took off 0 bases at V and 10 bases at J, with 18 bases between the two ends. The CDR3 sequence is CATSRDRTARIGKLFF. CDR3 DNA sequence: TGTGCCACCAGCAGAGATAGGACAGCTCGGATTGGAAAACTGTTTTTT.

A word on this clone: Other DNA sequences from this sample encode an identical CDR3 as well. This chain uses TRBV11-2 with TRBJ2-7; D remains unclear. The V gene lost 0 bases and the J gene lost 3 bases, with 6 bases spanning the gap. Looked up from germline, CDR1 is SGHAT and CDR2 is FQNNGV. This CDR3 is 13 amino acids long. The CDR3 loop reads CASSLDPGYEQYV. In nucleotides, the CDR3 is TGTGCCAGCAGCTTAGACCCAGGCTACGAGCAGTACGTC.

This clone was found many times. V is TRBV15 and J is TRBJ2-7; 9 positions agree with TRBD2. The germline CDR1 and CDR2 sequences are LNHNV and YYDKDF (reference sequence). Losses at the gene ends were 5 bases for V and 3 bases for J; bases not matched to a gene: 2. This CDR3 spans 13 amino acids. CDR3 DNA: TGTGCCACCAGCGATAGCGGGAGCTACGAGCAGTACGTC. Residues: CATSDSGSYEQYV.

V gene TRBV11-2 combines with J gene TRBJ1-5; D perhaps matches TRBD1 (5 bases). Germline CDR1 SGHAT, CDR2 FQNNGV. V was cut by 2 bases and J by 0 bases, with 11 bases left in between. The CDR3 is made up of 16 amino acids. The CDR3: CASSLTTGASNQPQHF. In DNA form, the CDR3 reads TGTGCCAGCAGCTTAACTACAGGTGCTAGCAATCAGCCCCAGCATTTT.

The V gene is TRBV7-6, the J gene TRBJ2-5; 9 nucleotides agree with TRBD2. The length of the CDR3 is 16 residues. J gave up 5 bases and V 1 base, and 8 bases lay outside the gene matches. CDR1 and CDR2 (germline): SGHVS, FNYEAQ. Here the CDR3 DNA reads TGTGCCAGCAGCTTAGAGGGCGGGAGGGCCGCGGAGACCCAGTACTTC. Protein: CASSLEGGRAAETQYF.

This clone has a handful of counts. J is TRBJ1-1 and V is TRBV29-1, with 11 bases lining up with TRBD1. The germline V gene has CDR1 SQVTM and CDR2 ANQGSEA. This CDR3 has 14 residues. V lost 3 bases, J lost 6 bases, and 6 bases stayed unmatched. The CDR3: CSVDRTGGPPEAFF. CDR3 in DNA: TGCAGCGTTGACCGGACAGGGGGCCCCCCTGAAGCTTTCTTT. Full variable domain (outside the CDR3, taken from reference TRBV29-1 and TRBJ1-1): SAVISQKPSRDICQRGTSLTIQCQVDSQVTMMFWYRQQPGQSLTLIATANQGSEATYESGFVIDKFPISRPNLTFSTLTVSNMSPEDSSIYLCSVDRTGGPPEAFFGQGTRLTVV.

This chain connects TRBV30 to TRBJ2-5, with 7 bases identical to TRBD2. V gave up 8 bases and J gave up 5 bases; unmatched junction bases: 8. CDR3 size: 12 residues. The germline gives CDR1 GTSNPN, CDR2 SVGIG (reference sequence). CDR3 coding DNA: TGTGCCACGTCCGGGGGAGGGGAGACCCAGTACTTC. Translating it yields CATSGGGETQYF. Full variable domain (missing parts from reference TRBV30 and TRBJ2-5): SQTIHQWPATLVQPVGSPLSLECTVEGTSNPNLYWYRQAAGRGLQLLFYSVGIGQISSEVPQNLSASRPQDRQFILSSKKLLLSDSGFYLCATSGGGETQYFGPGTRLLVL.

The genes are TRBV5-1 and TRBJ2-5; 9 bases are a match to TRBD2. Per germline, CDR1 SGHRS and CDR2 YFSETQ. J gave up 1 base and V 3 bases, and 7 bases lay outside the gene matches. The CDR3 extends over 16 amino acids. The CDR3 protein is CASSSGGSGSQETQYF. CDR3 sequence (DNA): TGCGCCAGCAGCTCAGGGGGTAGCGGGAGCCAAGAGACCCAGTACTTC.

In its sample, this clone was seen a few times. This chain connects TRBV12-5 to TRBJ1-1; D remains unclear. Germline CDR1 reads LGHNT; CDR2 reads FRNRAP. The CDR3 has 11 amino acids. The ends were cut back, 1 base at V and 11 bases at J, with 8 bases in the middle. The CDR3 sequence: CASGLGTSAFF. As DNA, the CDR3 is TGTGCTAGTGGTTTGGGGACTAGCGCTTTCTTT.

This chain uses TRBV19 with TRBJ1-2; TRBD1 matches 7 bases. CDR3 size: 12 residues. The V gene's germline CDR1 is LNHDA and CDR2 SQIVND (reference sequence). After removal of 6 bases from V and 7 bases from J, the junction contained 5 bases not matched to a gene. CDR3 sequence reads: CASSTGVSGYTF. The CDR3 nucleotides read TGTGCCAGTAGCACAGGGGTCTCTGGCTACACCTTC. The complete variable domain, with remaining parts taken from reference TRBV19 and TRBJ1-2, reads DGGITQSPKYLFRKEGQNVTLSCEQNLNHDAMYWYRQDPGQGLRLIYYSQIVNDFQKGDIAEGYSVSREKKESFPLTVTSAQKNPTAFYLCASSTGVSGYTFGSGTRLTVV.